Each of the 5 T cell receptor beta chains below was sequenced from the same sample in a study of cytomegalovirus exposure and HLA in healthy donors. Primers for the PCR totalled 60 Vbeta and 13 Jbeta. This table comes from immunoSEQ multiplex PCR, and its TCRdb copy is limited to in-frame clones, with some not included. The table includes some 130,000 clones, 55% to 75% detected once. The sequenced sample consisted of PBMCs. These receptors all come from a man younger than 45 in good health and CMV-seropositive.

This clone was counted between two and nine times. The chain couples TRBV6-5 to TRBJ1-2; no clear D. This CDR3 region has 14 residues. V was pared by 8 bases and J by 4 bases, with 17 bases between. Germline CDR1 and CDR2: MNHEY and SVGAGI. The CDR3 DNA follows: TGTGCCAGCTCCGACCTAGGGAGTATCTATGGCTACACCTTC. The encoded protein is CASSDLGSIYGYTF.

The V and J genes are TRBV9 and TRBJ1-5; 9 nucleotides agree with TRBD1. The germline V gene has CDR1 SGDLS and CDR2 YYNGEE. CDR3 length equals 16 residues. The ends lost 5 bases at V and 9 bases at J; junction bases unmatched: 15. The CDR3 is CASSPETGGALGPQHF. In nucleotides, the CDR3 is TGTGCCAGCAGTCCCGAGACAGGGGGGGCGTTGGGGCCCCAGCATTTT.

J is TRBJ2-5 and V is TRBV7-6; perhaps TRBD1 as D (5 bases). The CDR3 is 16 residues long. Germline CDR1 is SGHVS and CDR2 is FNYEAQ. V lost 4 bases to trimming and J lost 5 bases, with 20 bases between them. The CDR3 sequence is CASSSNRRTEKETQYF. The CDR3 DNA follows: TGTGCCAGCAGCTCGAACAGGCGGACGGAGAAGGAGACCCAGTACTTC.

The rearrangement links TRBV7-9 to TRBJ2-1; 7 bases match TRBD2. The CDR3 contains 17 residues. With 5 bases clipped from V and 3 bases from J, the junction kept 13 bases outside the gene matches. Germline-derived CDR1 and CDR2 are SEHNR and FQNEAQ (reference sequence). In DNA, the CDR3 is TGTGCCAGCAGCCCGAGGATTACTAGCGCCTACTACAATGAGCAGTTCTTC. It encodes CASSPRITSAYYNEQFF.

This clone came up once. The CDR3, as DNA: TGCGCCAGCAGCTTAGGGACTAGTATTTTGTCCGGGGAGCTGTTTTTT. Translation gives CASSLGTSILSGELFF. The chain has TRBV5-1 and TRBJ2-2, with 8 bases lining up with TRBD2. Trimming removed 2 bases from V and 6 bases from J; junction bases left unmatched: 9. Looked up from germline, CDR1 is SGHRS and CDR2 is YFSETQ. The CDR3 extends over 16 amino acids.